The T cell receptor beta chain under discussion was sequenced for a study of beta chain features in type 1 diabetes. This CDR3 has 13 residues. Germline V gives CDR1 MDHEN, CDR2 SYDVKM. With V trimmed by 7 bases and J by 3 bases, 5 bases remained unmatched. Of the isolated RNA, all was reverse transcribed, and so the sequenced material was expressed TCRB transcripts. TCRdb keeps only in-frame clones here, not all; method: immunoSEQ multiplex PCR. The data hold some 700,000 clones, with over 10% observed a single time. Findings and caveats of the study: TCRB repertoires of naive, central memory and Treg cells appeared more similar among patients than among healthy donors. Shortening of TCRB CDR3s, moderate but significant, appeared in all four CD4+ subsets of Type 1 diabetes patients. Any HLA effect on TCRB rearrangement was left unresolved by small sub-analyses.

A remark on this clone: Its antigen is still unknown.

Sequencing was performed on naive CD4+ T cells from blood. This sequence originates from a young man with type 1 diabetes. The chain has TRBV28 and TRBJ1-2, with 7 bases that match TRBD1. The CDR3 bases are TGTGCCAGCACCTTGGGACAGTACTATGGCTACACCTTC. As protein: CASTLGQYYGYTF.